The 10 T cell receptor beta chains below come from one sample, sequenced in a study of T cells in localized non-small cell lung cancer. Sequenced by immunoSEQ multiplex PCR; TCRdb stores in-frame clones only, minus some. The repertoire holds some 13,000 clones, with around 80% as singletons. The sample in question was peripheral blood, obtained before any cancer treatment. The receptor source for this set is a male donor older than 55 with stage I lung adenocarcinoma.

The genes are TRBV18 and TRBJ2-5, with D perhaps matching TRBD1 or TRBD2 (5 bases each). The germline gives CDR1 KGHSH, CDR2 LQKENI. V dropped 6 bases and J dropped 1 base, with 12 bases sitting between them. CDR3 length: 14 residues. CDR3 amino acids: CASSNQGVQETQYF. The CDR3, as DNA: TGTGCCAGCTCCAACCAGGGAGTCCAAGAGACCCAGTACTTC.

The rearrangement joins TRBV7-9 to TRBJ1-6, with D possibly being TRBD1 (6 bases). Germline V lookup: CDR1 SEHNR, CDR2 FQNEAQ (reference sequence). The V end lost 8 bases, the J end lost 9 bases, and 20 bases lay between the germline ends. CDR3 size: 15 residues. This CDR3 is CASGREGELTSPLHF. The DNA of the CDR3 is TGTGCCAGCGGAAGAGAGGGGGAGCTGACTTCACCCCTCCACTTT.

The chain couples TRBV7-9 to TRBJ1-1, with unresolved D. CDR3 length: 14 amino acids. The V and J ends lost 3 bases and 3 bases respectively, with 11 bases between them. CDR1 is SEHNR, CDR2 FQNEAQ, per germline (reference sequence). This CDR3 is CASSFPRVDTEAFF. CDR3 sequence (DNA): TGTGCCAGCAGCTTTCCTCGAGTGGACACTGAAGCTTTCTTT.

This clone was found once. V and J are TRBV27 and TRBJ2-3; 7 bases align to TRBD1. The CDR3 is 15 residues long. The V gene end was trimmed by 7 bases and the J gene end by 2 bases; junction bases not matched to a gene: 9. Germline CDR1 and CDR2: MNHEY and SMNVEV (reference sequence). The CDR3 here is CASTLGQRNTDTQYF. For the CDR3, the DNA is TGTGCCAGCACCTTGGGACAGAGAAACACAGATACGCAGTATTTT.

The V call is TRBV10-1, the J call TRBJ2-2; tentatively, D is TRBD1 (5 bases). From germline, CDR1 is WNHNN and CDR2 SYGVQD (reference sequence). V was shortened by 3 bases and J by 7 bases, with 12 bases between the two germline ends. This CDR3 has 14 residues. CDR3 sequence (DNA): TGCGCCAGCAGTGACAGGGCAGTAGGCGGGGAGCTGTTTTTT. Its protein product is CASSDRAVGGELFF.

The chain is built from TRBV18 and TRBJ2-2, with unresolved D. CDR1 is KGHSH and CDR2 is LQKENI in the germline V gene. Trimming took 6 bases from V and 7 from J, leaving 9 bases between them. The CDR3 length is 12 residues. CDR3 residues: CASSPSLGELFF. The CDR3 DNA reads TGTGCCAGCTCCCCTTCCCTCGGGGAGCTGTTTTTT.

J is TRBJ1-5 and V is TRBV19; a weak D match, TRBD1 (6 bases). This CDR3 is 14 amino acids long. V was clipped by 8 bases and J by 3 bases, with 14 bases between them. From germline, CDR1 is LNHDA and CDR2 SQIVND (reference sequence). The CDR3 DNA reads TGTGCCAGTCGGGGGGCCGTATCCAATCAGCCCCAGCATTTT. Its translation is CASRGAVSNQPQHF.

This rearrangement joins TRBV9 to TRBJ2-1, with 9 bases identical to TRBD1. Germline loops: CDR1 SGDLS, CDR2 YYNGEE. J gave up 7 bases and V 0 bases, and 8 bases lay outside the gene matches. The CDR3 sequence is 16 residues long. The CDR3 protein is CASSVGVGQGENEQFF. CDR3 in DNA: TGTGCCAGCAGCGTAGGGGTGGGACAGGGTGAGAATGAGCAGTTCTTC.

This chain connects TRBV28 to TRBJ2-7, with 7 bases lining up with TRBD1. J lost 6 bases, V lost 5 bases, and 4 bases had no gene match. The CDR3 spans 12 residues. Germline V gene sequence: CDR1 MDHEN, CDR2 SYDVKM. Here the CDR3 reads CASSLPGGEQYF. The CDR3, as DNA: TGTGCCAGCAGTCTCCCAGGGGGCGAGCAGTACTTC.

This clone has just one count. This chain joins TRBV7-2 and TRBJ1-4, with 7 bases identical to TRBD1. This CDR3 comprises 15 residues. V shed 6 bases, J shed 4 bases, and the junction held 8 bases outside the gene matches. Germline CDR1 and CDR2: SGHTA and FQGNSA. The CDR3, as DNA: TGTGCCAGCAGACTAGGGACAGCCGTTAATGAAAAACTGTTTTTT. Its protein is CASRLGTAVNEKLFF.